These 3 T cell receptor beta chains share one sample of origin, sequenced in a study of blood T cell repertoires in COVID-19. Sequencing used immunoSEQ multiplex PCR; TCRdb keeps in-frame clones, though not all of them. The profile shows some 250,000 clones, approximately 82% of them singletons. The sample was peripheral blood. The receptors were gathered from a man of 80 years or more with acute or convalescent COVID-19.

V and J are TRBV9 and TRBJ2-1, with TRBD1 identical over 11 bases. This CDR3 is 15 amino acids long. After removal of 0 bases from V and 7 bases from J, the junction contained 3 bases not matched to a gene. Germline loops: CDR1 SGDLS, CDR2 YYNGEE. CDR3 in amino acids: CASSVGGQGANEQFF. CDR3 sequence (DNA): TGTGCCAGCAGCGTAGGTGGACAGGGGGCAAATGAGCAGTTCTTC.

The V gene is TRBV7-2, the J gene TRBJ1-4, with a weak D call TRBD1 (5 bases). CDR1 and CDR2 from the germline V gene are SGHTA and FQGNSA. The germline V and J ends were trimmed by 6 bases and 6 bases, with 17 bases remaining between them. The CDR3 runs 15 residues. CDR3 residues: CASSRLAGGDEKLFF. In DNA form, the CDR3 reads TGTGCCAGCAGTCGATTGGCAGGAGGGGATGAAAAACTGTTTTTT.

The rearrangement links TRBV9 to TRBJ2-3; 10 positions match TRBD2. V gave up 4 bases and J gave up 6 bases; unmatched junction bases: 8. From germline, CDR1 is SGDLS and CDR2 YYNGEE. This CDR3 has 15 amino acids. The CDR3 sequence: CASSFRAGGPDTQYF. The CDR3 nucleotides are TGTGCCAGCAGCTTCAGAGCGGGGGGGCCCGATACGCAGTATTTT.